The rows below give T cell receptor beta chains drawn from one sample of a study of T cell responses to AZD1222 COVID-19 vaccine. The method was immunoSEQ multiplex PCR; TCRdb's version includes in-frame clones alone and lacks a portion of them. The data contain about 140,000 clones, about nine tenths of them singletons. This specimen consisted of peripheral blood, obtained on day 0 of AZD1222 vaccination. These receptors all stem from an adult in good health. Each CDR3 is given with its conserved first and last residue. Each record gives: D gene, V gene, clone size, J gene, CDR3 DNA, CDR3 protein. The D gene is left open where the match is weak. Some rows have no size entry. The others give once, few or many, or a class for an expanded clone.

d_gene: TRBD2
v_gene: TRBV28
abundance: .
j_gene: TRBJ2-5
CDR3nt: TGTGCCAGCAGTTTGGTGTGGCGGGGGGCAGCCCAAGAGACCCAGTACTTC
CDR3aa: CASSLVWRGAAQETQYF

d_gene: TRBD2
v_gene: TRBV19
abundance: .
j_gene: TRBJ2-7
CDR3nt: TGTGCCAGTAGCACCGGACTAGCGGGAGTGGAGCAGTACTTC
CDR3aa: CASSTGLAGVEQYF

d_gene: .
v_gene: TRBV19
abundance: once
j_gene: TRBJ1-4
CDR3nt: TGTGCCAGTAGCCCAGGGTCTACTAATGAAAAACTGTTTTTT
CDR3aa: CASSPGSTNEKLFF

d_gene: .
v_gene: TRBV2
abundance: .
j_gene: TRBJ1-5
CDR3nt: TGTGCCAGCAGCGTCGCCTTTGGGGATCAGCCCCAGCATTTT
CDR3aa: CASSVAFGDQPQHF

d_gene: .
v_gene: TRBV3-1/TRBV3-2
abundance: .
j_gene: TRBJ1-3
CDR3nt: TGTGCCAGCAGCCCCAGCGGGGGAGCGGACCCTTTGGGTTCTGGAAACACCATATATTTT
CDR3aa: CASSPSGGADPLGSGNTIYF

d_gene: .
v_gene: TRBV28
abundance: few
j_gene: TRBJ2-3
CDR3nt: TGTGCCAGCAGATCCGGACGGATAGAATATACGCAGTATTTT
CDR3aa: CASRSGRIEYTQYF

d_gene: TRBD1
v_gene: TRBV7-2
abundance: .
j_gene: TRBJ2-1
CDR3nt: TGTGCCAGCCGGGGCAGGGGGCATAGGAATGAGCAGTTCTTC
CDR3aa: CASRGRGHRNEQFF

d_gene: .
v_gene: TRBV5-1
abundance: .
j_gene: TRBJ2-3
CDR3nt: TGCGCCAGCAGCCTTCCCACAGATACGCAGTATTTT
CDR3aa: CASSLPTDTQYF

d_gene: TRBD1
v_gene: TRBV2
abundance: .
j_gene: TRBJ2-1
CDR3nt: TGTGCCAGCAGTGGAGGACAGGGAACATCCTACAATGAGCAGTTCTTC
CDR3aa: CASSGGQGTSYNEQFF

d_gene: .
v_gene: TRBV19
abundance: .
j_gene: TRBJ1-5
CDR3nt: TGTGCCAGTAGTATCGAGAACAGGTCGGTAAGGCCCCAGCATTTT
CDR3aa: CASSIENRSVRPQHF

d_gene: .
v_gene: TRBV7-7
abundance: once
j_gene: TRBJ2-1
CDR3nt: TGTGCTAGCAGCTTGTCTTTTAGGACAGGGCGGACTAGCGTTGGCAATGAGCAGTTCTTC
CDR3aa: CASSLSFRTGRTSVGNEQFF

d_gene: .
v_gene: TRBV5-4
abundance: .
j_gene: TRBJ1-6
CDR3nt: TGTGCCAGCAGCTTGGAACAGAATAATTCACCCCTCCACTTT
CDR3aa: CASSLEQNNSPLHF

d_gene: .
v_gene: TRBV18
abundance: .
j_gene: TRBJ1-1
CDR3nt: TGTGCCAGCTCACAAAACCCCCGGGGGTTCACTGAAGCTTTCTTT
CDR3aa: CASSQNPRGFTEAFF

d_gene: TRBD2
v_gene: TRBV28
abundance: .
j_gene: TRBJ2-3
CDR3nt: TGTGCCAGCAGTTTTTTACTAGCGGGAGGTTCAGATACGCAGTATTTT
CDR3aa: CASSFLLAGGSDTQYF